These 19 T cell receptor beta chains were all obtained from the same sample, sequenced in a study of OX40 agonist ivuxolimab in advanced cancers. The method was immunoSEQ multiplex PCR; TCRdb's version includes in-frame clones alone and lacks a portion of them. The table shows tens of thousands of clones, with about 90% occurring only once. This specimen was CD4+ or CD8+ T cells sorted from blood, taken in a trial of the OX40 agonist ivuxolimab. Receptors originate from an adult with an advanced solid tumor such as melanoma, head and neck, liver or kidney cancer.

V gene TRBV10-3 combines with J gene TRBJ2-2; D possibly corresponds to TRBD2 (5 bases). The V end was cut by 1 base, the J end by 6 bases, with 12 bases between. The CDR3 runs 15 residues. Germline V gene data show CDR1 as ENHRY and CDR2 as SYGVKD. The CDR3 DNA reads TGTGCCATCAGTGAGTTACTAGAAGGATCCGGGGAGCTGTTTTTT. It encodes CAISELLEGSGELFF.

The chain is built from TRBV11-3 and TRBJ2-7, with 8 positions matching TRBD1. The V segment lost 5 bases and the J segment 2 bases; nucleotides outside the gene matches: 2. This CDR3 has 13 residues. Germline-derived CDR1 and CDR2 are SGHNT and YENEEA. The CDR3 region has the DNA TGTGCCAGCAGCGCGGGACAGGCCTACGAGCAGTACTTC. It is translated as CASSAGQAYEQYF.

The V gene is TRBV5-1, the J gene TRBJ2-1; the D call may be TRBD1 or TRBD2 (5 bases each). CDR3 length: 13 residues. CDR1 and CDR2 (germline): SGHRS, YFSETQ. The germline V and J ends were trimmed by 3 bases and 6 bases, with 10 bases remaining between them. The CDR3, as DNA: TGCGCCAGCAGCTCAAGAGGGGCCAATGAGCAGTTCTTC. This sequence encodes CASSSRGANEQFF.

CDR3 sequence reads: CASSPDRGYEQFF. The DNA of the CDR3 is TGTGCCAGCAGTCCAGACAGGGGGTATGAGCAGTTCTTC. V usage is TRBV6-5 and J usage is TRBJ2-1; 9 positions match TRBD1. Germline CDR1 and CDR2: MNHEY and SVGAGI. After removal of 5 bases from V and 8 bases from J, the junction contained 4 bases not matched to a gene. The CDR3 totals 13 residues.

The chain employs TRBV10-3 and TRBJ1-1, with D unresolved. Deletions cut 4 bases from V and 4 bases from J, with 10 bases between. The length of the CDR3 is 13 residues. Germline CDR1 and CDR2: ENHRY and SYGVKD. The chain's CDR3 is CAISGSVGTEAFF. CDR3 nucleotides: TGTGCCATCAGTGGTTCAGTCGGCACTGAAGCTTTCTTT.

The chain employs TRBV4-1 and TRBJ2-1; TRBD2 matches 13 bases. With 1 base clipped from V and 8 bases from J, the junction kept 8 bases outside the gene matches. Per germline, CDR1 MGHRA and CDR2 YSYEKL. This CDR3 is built from 17 residues. The CDR3 sequence is CASSQVTLGLAGYEQFF. The CDR3 DNA sequence: TGCGCCAGCAGCCAAGTGACTTTGGGACTAGCGGGATATGAGCAGTTCTTC.

The rearrangement links TRBV11-2 to TRBJ2-3; D is unresolved. The CDR3 covers 13 residues. CDR1 SGHAT and CDR2 FQNNGV come from the germline V gene. Between the trimmed V and J ends, which lost 3 bases and 6 bases, there was a span of 10 bases. CDR3 sequence: CASSFRPRDTQYF. The CDR3 bases are TGTGCCAGCAGCTTCCGGCCCCGGGATACGCAGTATTTT.

This sequence joins TRBV9 and TRBJ2-2; 8 nucleotides agree with TRBD1. This CDR3 contains 15 residues. In germline, CDR1 is SGDLS, CDR2 YYNGEE. V was clipped by 4 bases and J by 4 bases; unmatched bases: 6. The CDR3 nucleotides are TGTGCCAGCAGCACCGGACAGGGCGCCACCGGGGAGCTGTTTTTT. Translating it yields CASSTGQGATGELFF.

This chain links TRBV14 with TRBJ2-7, with D possibly TRBD2 on 6 matching bases. The CDR3 runs 15 residues. V lost 3 bases, J lost 5 bases, and 17 bases lay in between. Germline V gene sequence: CDR1 SGHDN, CDR2 FVKESK. CDR3 loop: CASSHRLVGAHEQYF. CDR3 nucleotides: TGTGCCAGCAGCCACCGACTAGTCGGCGCCCACGAGCAGTACTTC.

The chain links TRBV7-9 to TRBJ1-2; unclear D gene. From germline, CDR1 is SEHNR and CDR2 FQNEAQ (reference sequence). The V gene lost 5 bases and the J gene lost 8 bases, with 6 bases spanning the gap. The CDR3 consists of 10 residues. The DNA of the CDR3 is TGTGCCAGCAGCCTCTTAGGCTACACCTTC. Residues: CASSLLGYTF. Combining the CDR3 with reference TRBV7-9 and TRBJ1-2 gives the whole variable domain DTGVSQNPRHKITKRGQNVTFRCDPISEHNRLYWYRQTLGQGPEFLTYFQNEAQLEKSRLLSDRFSAERPKGSFSTLEIQRTEQGDSAMYLCASSLLGYTFGSGTRLTVV.

The V call is TRBV6-6, the J call TRBJ1-5; perhaps TRBD1 as D (6 bases). The germline V and J ends were trimmed by 0 bases and 9 bases, with 9 bases remaining between them. Germline values: CDR1 MNHNY, CDR2 SVGAGI (reference sequence). This CDR3 is built from 13 residues. This CDR3 is CASSYSTGGPQHF. CDR3 nucleotides: TGTGCCAGCAGTTACTCGACAGGTGGGCCCCAGCATTTT.

The chain couples TRBV30 to TRBJ2-1; TRBD2 matches at 11 bases. The germline V gene encodes CDR1 GTSNPN and CDR2 SVGIG (reference sequence). This CDR3 is built from 13 residues. Losses at the gene ends were 5 bases for V and 8 bases for J; bases not matched to a gene: 5. The CDR3 nucleotides read TGTGCCTGGGCCACTAGCGGGAGTTATGAGCAGTTCTTC. This gives the protein CAWATSGSYEQFF.

V and J are TRBV10-3 and TRBJ2-7; tentative D call: TRBD2 (6 bases). V lost 11 bases to trimming and J lost 1 base, with 9 bases between them. CDR1 is ENHRY, CDR2 SYGVKD, per germline. This CDR3 comprises 11 residues. Here the CDR3 DNA reads TGTGCCGGAGGGGAGTCCTACGAGCAGTACTTC. Amino acids: CAGGESYEQYF.

The chain links TRBV5-1 to TRBJ2-3; 10 bases line up with TRBD2. The CDR3 runs to 17 residues. After removal of 2 bases from V and 1 base from J, the junction contained 7 bases not matched to a gene. Germline V gives CDR1 SGHRS, CDR2 YFSETQ. The CDR3 region has the DNA TGCGCCAGCAGCTTAGAGAGCGGGAGGGCCGGCACAGATACGCAGTATTTT. It encodes CASSLESGRAGTDTQYF.

V gene TRBV6-1 combines with J gene TRBJ2-7; D gene uncertain. Per the germline V gene, CDR1 is MNHNS and CDR2 is SASEGT. This CDR3 contains 14 residues. V was clipped by 7 bases and J by 3 bases, with 16 bases between them. DNA for the CDR3: TGTGCCAGCACCAGAGCTGGGGAATTCTACGAGCAGTACTTC. Its translation is CASTRAGEFYEQYF.

The chain links TRBV4-1 to TRBJ2-2; 8 positions match TRBD2. The CDR3 runs to 17 residues. Trimming removed 0 bases from V and 6 bases from J; junction bases left unmatched: 9. Germline-derived CDR1 and CDR2 are MGHRA and YSYEKL. CDR3 loop: CASSQDKGLGASGELFF. In DNA, the CDR3 is TGCGCCAGCAGCCAAGATAAGGGACTAGGGGCCTCCGGGGAGCTGTTTTTT.

CDR3 residues: CASSLYLESGEETQYF. The CDR3 DNA sequence: TGTGCCAGCAGCTTGTATTTGGAGTCGGGGGAGGAGACCCAGTACTTC. V usage is TRBV5-6 and J usage is TRBJ2-5; tentatively, D is TRBD2 (6 bases). The CDR3 has 16 residues. Trimming stripped 1 base from V and 5 bases from J, with 18 bases between. In germline, CDR1 is SGHDT, CDR2 YYEEEE.

The V and J genes are TRBV11-2 and TRBJ2-1, with 10 bases fitting TRBD2. The CDR3 is 15 amino acids. Trimming at V came to 1 base and at J to 15 bases, leaving 12 bases not matched to a gene. The germline V gene has CDR1 SGHAT and CDR2 FQNNGV. The CDR3 reads CASSLVGLADGGLFF. For the CDR3, the DNA is TGTGCCAGCAGCTTAGTTGGACTAGCGGATGGCGGGCTGTTCTTC.

The CDR3 nucleotides read TGTGCCAGCAGCTTAGACATTCGGGGCTACACCTTC. It encodes CASSLDIRGYTF. V is TRBV11-1 and J is TRBJ1-2; D is ambiguous. From germline, CDR1 is SGHAT and CDR2 FQDESV (reference sequence). The CDR3 length is 12 residues. Between the trimmed V and J ends, which lost 1 base and 8 bases, there was a span of 8 bases.